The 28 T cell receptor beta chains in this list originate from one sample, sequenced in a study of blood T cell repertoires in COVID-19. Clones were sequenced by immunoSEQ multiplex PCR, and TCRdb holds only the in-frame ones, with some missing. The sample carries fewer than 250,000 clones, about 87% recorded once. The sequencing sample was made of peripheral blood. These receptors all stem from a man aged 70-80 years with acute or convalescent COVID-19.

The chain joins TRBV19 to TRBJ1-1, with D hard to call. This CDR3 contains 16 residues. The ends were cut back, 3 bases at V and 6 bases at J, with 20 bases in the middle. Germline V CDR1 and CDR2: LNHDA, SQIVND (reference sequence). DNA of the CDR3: TGTGCCAGTAGTATTGTCCCCCAGGTGCCGTATGCTGAAGCTTTCTTT. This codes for CASSIVPQVPYAEAFF.

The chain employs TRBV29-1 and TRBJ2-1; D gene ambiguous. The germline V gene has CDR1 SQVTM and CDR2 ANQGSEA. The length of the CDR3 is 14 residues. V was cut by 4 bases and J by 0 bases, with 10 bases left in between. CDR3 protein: CSVVPMSSYNEQFF. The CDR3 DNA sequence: TGCAGCGTTGTCCCGATGAGCTCCTACAATGAGCAGTTCTTC.

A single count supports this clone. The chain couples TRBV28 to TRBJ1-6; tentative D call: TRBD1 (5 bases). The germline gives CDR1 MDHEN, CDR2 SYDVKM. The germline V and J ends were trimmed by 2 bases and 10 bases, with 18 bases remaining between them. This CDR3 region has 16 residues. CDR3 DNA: TGTGCCAGCAGTTTAAGGGGAGGCGGGGGTGGCTCACCCCTCCACTTT. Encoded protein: CASSLRGGGGGSPLHF.

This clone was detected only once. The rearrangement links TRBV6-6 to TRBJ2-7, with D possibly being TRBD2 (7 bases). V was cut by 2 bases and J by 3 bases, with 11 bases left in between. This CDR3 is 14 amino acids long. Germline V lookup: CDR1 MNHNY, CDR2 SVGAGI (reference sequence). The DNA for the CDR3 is TGTGCCAGCAGTTACGGGGGGGCAAACTACGAGCAGTACTTC. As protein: CASSYGGANYEQYF.

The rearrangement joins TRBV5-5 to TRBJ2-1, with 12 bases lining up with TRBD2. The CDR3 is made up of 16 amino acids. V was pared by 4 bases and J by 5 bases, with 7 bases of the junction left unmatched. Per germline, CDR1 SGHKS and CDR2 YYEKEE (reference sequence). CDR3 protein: CASSRGRLAGDNEQFF. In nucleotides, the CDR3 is TGTGCCAGCAGCCGGGGACGACTAGCGGGGGACAATGAGCAGTTCTTC.

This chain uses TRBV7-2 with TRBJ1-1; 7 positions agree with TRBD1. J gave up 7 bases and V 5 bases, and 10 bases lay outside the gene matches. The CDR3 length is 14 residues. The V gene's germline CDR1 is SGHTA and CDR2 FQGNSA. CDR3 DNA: TGTGCCAGCAGCCCCGGGGACAGTACTCATGAAGCTTTCTTT. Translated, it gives CASSPGDSTHEAFF.

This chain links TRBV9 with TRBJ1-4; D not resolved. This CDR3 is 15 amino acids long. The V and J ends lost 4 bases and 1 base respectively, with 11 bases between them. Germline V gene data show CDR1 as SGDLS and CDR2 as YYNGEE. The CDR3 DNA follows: TGTGCCAGCAGCCCTCGGTTGTTAACTAATGAAAAACTGTTTTTT. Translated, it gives CASSPRLLTNEKLFF.

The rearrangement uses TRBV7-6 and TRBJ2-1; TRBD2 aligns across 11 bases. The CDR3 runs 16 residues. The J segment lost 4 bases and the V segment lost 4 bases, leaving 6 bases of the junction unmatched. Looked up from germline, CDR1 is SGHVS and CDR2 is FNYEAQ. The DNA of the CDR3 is TGTGCCAGCAGCTCCCTTAGCGGGAGGGGGTACAATGAGCAGTTCTTC. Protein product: CASSSLSGRGYNEQFF.

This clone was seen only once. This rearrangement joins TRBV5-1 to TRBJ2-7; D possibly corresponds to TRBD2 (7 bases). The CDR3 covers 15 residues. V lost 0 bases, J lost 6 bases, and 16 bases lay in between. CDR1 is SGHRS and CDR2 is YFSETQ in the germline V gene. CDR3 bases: TGCGCCAGCAGCTTGGGATCCGGGGGGCGATTCGAGCAGTACTTC. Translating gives CASSLGSGGRFEQYF.

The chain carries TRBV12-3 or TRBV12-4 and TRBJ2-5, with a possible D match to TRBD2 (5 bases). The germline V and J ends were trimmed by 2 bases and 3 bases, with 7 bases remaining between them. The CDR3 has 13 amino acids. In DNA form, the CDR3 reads TGTGCCAGCAGTTTAATGGAGGAAGAGACCCAGTACTTC. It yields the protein CASSLMEEETQYF.

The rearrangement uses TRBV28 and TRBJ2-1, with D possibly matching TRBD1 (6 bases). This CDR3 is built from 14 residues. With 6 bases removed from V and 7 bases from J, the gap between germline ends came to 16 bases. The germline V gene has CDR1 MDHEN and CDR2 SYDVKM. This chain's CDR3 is CASSPWGPGNEQFF. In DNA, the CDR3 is TGTGCCAGCAGCCCCTGGGGGCCGGGGAATGAGCAGTTCTTC.

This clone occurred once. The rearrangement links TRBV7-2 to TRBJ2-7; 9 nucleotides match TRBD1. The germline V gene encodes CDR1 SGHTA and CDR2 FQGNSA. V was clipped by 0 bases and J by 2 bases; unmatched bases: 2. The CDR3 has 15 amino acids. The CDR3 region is CASSLAGQGTYEQYF. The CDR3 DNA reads TGTGCCAGCAGCTTAGCGGGACAGGGAACCTACGAGCAGTACTTC.

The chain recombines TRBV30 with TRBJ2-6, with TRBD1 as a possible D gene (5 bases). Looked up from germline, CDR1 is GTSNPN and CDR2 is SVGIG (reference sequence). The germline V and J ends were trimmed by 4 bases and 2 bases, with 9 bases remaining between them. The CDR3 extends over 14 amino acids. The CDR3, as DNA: TGTGCCTGGACTCCCAGGGCTGGGGCCAACGTCCTGACTTTC. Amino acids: CAWTPRAGANVLTF.

As DNA, the CDR3 is TGTGCCAGCAGTTTTTTAACTAGCGGGAGTATGAACAGGGAGCAGTTCTTC. Its protein is CASSFLTSGSMNREQFF. This chain joins TRBV27 and TRBJ2-1; 11 bases are shared with TRBD2. Per the germline V gene, CDR1 is MNHEY and CDR2 is SMNVEV (reference sequence). This CDR3 spans 17 amino acids. With 3 bases clipped from V and 10 bases from J, the junction kept 14 bases outside the gene matches.

The CDR3 DNA reads as TGTGCCAGCAGCCTTAGGTCTGCGGGAGACACCGGGGAGCTGTTTTTT. It translates to CASSLRSAGDTGELFF. V usage is TRBV7-3 and J usage is TRBJ2-2; 7 bases align to TRBD2. Trimming at V came to 5 bases and at J to 3 bases, leaving 9 bases not matched to a gene. Germline loops: CDR1 SGHTA, CDR2 FQGTGA. The length of the CDR3 is 16 residues. The variable domain in full, completed from reference TRBV7-3 and TRBJ2-2, reads GAGVSQTPSNKVTEKGKYVELRCDPISGHTALYWYRQSLGQGPEFLIYFQGTGAADDSGLPNDRFFAVRPEGSVSTLKIQRTERGDSAVYLCASSLRSAGDTGELFFGEGSRLTVL.

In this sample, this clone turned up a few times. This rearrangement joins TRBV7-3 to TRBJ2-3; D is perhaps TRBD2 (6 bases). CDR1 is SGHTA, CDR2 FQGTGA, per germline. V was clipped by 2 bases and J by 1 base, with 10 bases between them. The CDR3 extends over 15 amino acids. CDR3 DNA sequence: TGTGCCAGCAGCTTAGGGGGGATCGGCACAGATACGCAGTATTTT. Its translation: CASSLGGIGTDTQYF.

Here the CDR3 DNA reads TGTGCCAGCAGCTTTAGCGGGAGGGCTCAAGGTGAGCAGTTCTTC. Amino acid sequence: CASSFSGRAQGEQFF. V usage is TRBV3-1 (or the pseudogene TRBV3-2) and J usage is TRBJ2-1; 11 positions agree with TRBD2. Germline V lookup: CDR1 LGHDT, CDR2 YNNKEL (reference sequence). Trimming at V came to 5 bases and at J to 9 bases, leaving 9 bases not matched to a gene. The CDR3 is made up of 15 amino acids.

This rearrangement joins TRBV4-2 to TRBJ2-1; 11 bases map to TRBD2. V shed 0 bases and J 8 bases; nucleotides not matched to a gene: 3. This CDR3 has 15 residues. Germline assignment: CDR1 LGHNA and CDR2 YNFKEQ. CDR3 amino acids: CASSQDLAGGYEQFF. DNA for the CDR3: TGTGCCAGCAGCCAAGATCTAGCGGGAGGCTATGAGCAGTTCTTC.

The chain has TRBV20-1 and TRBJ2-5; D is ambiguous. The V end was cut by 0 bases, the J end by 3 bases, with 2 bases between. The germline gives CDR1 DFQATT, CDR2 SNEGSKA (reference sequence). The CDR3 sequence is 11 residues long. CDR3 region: CSARDKETQYF. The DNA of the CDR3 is TGCAGTGCTAGAGATAAAGAGACCCAGTACTTC.

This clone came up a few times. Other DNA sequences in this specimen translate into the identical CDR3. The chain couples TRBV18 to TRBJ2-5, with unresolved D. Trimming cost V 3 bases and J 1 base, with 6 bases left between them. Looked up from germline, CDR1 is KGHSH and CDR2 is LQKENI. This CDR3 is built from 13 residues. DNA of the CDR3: TGTGCCAGCTCACCTGGCCTCCAAGAGACCCAGTACTTC. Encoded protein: CASSPGLQETQYF.

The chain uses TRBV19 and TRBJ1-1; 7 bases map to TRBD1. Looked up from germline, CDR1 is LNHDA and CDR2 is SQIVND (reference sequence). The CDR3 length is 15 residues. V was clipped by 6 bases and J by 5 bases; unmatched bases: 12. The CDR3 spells CASRRTEQGRTEAFF. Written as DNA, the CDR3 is TGTGCCAGTAGGCGGACCGAACAGGGGAGGACTGAAGCTTTCTTT. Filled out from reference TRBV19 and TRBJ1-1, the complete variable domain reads DGGITQSPKYLFRKEGQNVTLSCEQNLNHDAMYWYRQDPGQGLRLIYYSQIVNDFQKGDIAEGYSVSREKKESFPLTVTSAQKNPTAFYLCASRRTEQGRTEAFFGQGTRLTVV.

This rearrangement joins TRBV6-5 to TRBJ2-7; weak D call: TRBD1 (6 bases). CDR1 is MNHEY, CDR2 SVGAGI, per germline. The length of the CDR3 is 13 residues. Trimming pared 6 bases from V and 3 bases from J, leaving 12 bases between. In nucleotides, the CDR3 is TGTGCCAGCAGCCTCTCGGACAGCTACGAGCAGTACTTC. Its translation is CASSLSDSYEQYF.

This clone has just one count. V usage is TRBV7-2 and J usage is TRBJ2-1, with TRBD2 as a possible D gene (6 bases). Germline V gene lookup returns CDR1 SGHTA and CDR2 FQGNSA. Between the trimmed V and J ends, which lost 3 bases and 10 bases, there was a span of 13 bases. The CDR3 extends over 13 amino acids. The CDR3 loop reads CASSFRDSGEQFF. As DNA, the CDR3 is TGTGCCAGCAGCTTCCGGGACTCTGGAGAGCAGTTCTTC. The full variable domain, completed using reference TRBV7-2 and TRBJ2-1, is GAGVSQSPSNKVTEKGKDVELRCDPISGHTALYWYRQSLGQGLEFLIYFQGNSAPDKSGLPSDRFSAERTGGSVSTLTIQRTQQEDSAVYLCASSFRDSGEQFFGPGTRLTVL.

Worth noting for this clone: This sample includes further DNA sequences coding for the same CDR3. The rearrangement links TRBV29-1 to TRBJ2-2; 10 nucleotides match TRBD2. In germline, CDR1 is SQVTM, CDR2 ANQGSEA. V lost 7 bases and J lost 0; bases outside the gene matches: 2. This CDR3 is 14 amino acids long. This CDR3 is CSAGLAANTGELFF. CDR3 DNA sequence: TGCAGCGCTGGACTAGCGGCGAACACCGGGGAGCTGTTTTTT.

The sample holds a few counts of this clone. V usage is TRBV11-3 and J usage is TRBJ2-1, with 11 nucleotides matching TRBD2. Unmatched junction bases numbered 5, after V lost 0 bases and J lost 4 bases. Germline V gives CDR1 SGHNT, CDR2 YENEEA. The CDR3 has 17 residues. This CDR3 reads CASSLDPASGRYNEQFF. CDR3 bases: TGTGCCAGCAGCTTAGATCCCGCTAGCGGGAGGTACAATGAGCAGTTCTTC.

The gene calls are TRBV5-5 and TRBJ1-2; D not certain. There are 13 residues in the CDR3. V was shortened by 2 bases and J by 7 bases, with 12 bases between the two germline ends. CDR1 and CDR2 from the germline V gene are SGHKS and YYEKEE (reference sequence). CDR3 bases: TGTGCCAGCAGCTTCGGACGGGAGGGTGGCTACACCTTC. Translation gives CASSFGREGGYTF.

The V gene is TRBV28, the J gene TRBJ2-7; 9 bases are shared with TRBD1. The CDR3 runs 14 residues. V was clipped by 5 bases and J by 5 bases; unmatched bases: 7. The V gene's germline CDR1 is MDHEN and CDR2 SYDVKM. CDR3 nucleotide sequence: TGTGCCAGCAGTCTTGGGACAGGGCGGAACGAGCAGTACTTC. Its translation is CASSLGTGRNEQYF.

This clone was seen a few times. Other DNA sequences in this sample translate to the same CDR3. In DNA form, the CDR3 reads TGTGCCAGCAGCGTGGGGCAGGGGGCAAGGTCACCCCTCCACTTT. Its protein is CASSVGQGARSPLHF. This rearrangement joins TRBV9 to TRBJ1-6; 8 bases fit TRBD1. This CDR3 has 15 residues. CDR1 is SGDLS and CDR2 is YYNGEE in the germline V gene. With V trimmed by 2 bases and J by 10 bases, 8 bases remained unmatched.